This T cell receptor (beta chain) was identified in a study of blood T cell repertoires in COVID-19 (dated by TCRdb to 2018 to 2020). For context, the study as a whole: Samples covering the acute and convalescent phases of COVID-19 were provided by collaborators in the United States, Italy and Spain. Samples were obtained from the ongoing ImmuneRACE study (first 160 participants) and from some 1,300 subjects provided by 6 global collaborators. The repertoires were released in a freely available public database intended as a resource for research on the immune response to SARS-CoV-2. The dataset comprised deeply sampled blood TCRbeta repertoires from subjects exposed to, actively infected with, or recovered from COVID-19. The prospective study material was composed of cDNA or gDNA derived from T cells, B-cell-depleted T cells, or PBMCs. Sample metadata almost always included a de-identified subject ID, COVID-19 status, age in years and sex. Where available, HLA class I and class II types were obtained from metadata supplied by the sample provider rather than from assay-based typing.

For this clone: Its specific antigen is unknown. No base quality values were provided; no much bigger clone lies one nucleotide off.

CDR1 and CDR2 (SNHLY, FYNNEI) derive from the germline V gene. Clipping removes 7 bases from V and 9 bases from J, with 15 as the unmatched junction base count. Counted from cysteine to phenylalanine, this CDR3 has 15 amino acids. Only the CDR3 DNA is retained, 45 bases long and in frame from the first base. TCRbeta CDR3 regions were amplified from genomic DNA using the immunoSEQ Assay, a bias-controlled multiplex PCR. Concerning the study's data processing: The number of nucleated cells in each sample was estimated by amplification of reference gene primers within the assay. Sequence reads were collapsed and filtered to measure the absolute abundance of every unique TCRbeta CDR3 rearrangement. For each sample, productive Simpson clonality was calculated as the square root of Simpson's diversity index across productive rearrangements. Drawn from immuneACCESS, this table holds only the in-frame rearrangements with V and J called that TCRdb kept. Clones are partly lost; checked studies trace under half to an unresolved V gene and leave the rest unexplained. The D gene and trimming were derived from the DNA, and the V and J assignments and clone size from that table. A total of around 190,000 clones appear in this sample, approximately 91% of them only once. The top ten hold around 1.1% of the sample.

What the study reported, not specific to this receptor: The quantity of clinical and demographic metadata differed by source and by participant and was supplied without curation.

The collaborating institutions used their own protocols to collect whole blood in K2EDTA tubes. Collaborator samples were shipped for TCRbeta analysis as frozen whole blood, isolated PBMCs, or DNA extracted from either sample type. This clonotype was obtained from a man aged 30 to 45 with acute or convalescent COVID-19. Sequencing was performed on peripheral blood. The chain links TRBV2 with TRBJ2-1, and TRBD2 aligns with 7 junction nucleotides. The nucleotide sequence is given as TGTGCCAGCAAGGGAGCGGGGTCTAAGACGAGTGAGCAGTTCTTC. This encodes CASKGAGSKTSEQFF.